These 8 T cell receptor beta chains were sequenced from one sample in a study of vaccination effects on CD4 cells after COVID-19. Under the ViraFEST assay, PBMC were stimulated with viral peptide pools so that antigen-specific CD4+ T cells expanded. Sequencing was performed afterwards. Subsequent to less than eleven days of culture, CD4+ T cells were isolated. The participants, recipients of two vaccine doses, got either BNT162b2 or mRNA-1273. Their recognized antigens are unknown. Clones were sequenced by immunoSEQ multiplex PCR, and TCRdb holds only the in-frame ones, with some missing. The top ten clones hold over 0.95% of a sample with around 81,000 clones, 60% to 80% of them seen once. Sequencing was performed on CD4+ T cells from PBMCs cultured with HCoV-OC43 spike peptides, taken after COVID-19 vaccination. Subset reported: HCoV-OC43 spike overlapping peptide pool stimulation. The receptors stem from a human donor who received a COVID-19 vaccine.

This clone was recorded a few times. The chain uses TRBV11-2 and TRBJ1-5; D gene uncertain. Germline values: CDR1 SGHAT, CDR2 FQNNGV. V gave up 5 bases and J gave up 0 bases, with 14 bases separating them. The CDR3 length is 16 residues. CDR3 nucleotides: TGTGCCAGCAGCCCCGGAGCCCTTAATAGCAATCAGCCCCAGCATTTT. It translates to CASSPGALNSNQPQHF. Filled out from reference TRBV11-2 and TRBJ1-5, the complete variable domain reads EAGVAQSPRYKIIEKRQSVAFWCNPISGHATLYWYQQILGQGPKLLIQFQNNGVVDDSQLPKDRFSAERLKGVDSTLKIQPAKLEDSAVYLCASSPGALNSNQPQHFGDGTRLSIL.

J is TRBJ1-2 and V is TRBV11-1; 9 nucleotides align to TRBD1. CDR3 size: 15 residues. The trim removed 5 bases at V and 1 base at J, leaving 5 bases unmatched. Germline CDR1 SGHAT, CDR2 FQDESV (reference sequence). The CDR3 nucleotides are TGTGCCAGCAGCCGGGACAGGGCTGATAACTATGGCTACACCTTC. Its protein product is CASSRDRADNYGYTF.

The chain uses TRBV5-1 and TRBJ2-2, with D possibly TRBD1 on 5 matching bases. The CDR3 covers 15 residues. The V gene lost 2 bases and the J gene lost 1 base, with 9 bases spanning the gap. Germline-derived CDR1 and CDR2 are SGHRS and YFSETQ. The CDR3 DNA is TGCGCCAGCAGCTTCCATGACAGGAACACCGGGGAGCTGTTTTTT. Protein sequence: CASSFHDRNTGELFF.

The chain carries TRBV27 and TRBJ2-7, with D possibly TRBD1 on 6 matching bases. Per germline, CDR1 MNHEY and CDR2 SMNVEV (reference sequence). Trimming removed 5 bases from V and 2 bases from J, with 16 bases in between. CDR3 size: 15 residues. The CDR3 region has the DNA TGTGCCAGCAGTCACGGCGCAGGGGTCGCCTACGAGCAGTACGTC. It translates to CASSHGAGVAYEQYV.

The DNA for the CDR3 is TGCGCCAGCAGCTTGTATGGGACCGACACCGGGGAGCTGTTTTTT. Translating gives CASSLYGTDTGELFF. The rearrangement links TRBV5-1 to TRBJ2-2; D might be TRBD1 or TRBD2, each matching 5 bases. The germline V gene has CDR1 SGHRS and CDR2 YFSETQ. The CDR3 has 15 residues. V lost 1 base and J lost 3, with 10 bases in between.

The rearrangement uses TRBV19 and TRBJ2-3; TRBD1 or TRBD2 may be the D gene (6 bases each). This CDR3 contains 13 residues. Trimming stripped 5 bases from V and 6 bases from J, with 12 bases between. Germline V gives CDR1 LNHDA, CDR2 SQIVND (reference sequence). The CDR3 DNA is TGTGCCAGTAGTCCTCAGGGGAGGGATACGCAGTATTTT. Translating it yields CASSPQGRDTQYF.

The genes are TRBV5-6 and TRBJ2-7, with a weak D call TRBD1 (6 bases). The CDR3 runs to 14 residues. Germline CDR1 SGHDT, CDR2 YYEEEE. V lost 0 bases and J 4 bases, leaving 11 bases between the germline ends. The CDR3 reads CASSLEGRGYEQYV. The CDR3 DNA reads TGTGCCAGCAGCTTGGAAGGCAGGGGATACGAGCAGTACGTC.

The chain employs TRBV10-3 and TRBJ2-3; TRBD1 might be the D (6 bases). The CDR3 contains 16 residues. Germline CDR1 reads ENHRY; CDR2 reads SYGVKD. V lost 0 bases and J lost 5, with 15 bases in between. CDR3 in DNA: TGTGCCATCAGTGAGTCTCCAGGGGACGTGAAAGATACGCAGTATTTT. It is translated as CAISESPGDVKDTQYF.